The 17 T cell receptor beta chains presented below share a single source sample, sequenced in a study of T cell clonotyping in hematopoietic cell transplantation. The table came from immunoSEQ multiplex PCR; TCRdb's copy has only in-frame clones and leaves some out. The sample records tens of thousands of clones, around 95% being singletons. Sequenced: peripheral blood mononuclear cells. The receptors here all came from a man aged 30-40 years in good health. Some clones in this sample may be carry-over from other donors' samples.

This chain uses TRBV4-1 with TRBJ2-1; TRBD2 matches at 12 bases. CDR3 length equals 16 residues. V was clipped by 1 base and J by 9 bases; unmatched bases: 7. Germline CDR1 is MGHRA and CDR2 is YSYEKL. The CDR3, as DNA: TGCGCCAGCAGCCAAGGGGGCGGACTAGCGGGAATTGAGCAGTTCTTC. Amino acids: CASSQGGGLAGIEQFF.

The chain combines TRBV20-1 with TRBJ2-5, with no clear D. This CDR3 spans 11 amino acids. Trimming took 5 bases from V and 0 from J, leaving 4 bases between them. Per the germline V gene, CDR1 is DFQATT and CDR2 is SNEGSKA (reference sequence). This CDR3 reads CSAEHQETQYF. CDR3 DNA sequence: TGCAGTGCTGAGCACCAAGAGACCCAGTACTTC.

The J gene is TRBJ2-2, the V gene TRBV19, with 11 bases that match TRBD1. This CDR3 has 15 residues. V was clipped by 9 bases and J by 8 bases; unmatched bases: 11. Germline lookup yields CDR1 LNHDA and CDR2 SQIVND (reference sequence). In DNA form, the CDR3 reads TGTGCCAGCCTTGGACAGGGGGCTACAAGTGGGGAGCTGTTTTTT. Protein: CASLGQGATSGELFF.

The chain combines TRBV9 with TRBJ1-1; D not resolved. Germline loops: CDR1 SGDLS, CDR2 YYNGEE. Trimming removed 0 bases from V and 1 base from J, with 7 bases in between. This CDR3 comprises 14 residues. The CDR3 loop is CASSVEAGNTEAFF. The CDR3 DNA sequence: TGTGCCAGCAGCGTAGAAGCGGGGAACACTGAAGCTTTCTTT.

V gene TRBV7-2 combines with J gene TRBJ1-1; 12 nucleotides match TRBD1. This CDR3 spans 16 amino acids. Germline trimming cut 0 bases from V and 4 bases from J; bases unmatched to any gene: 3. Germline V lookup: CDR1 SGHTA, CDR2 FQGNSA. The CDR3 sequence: CASSLAWGQGATEAFF. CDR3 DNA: TGTGCCAGCAGCTTAGCCTGGGGACAGGGGGCCACTGAAGCTTTCTTT.

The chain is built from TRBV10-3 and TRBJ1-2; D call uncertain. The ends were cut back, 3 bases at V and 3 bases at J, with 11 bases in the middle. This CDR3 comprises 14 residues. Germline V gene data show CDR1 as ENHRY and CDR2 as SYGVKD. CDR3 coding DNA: TGTGCCATCAGTGAAAGCGGATCGGACTATGGCTACACCTTC. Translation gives CAISESGSDYGYTF.

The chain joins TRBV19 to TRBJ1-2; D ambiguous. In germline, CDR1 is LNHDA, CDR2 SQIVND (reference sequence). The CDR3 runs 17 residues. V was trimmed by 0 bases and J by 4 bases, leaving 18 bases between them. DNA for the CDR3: TGTGCCAGTAGTATAGAAAGCCCGTGGGAGGCTTCCTATGGCTACACCTTC. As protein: CASSIESPWEASYGYTF. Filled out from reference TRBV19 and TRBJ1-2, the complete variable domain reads DGGITQSPKYLFRKEGQNVTLSCEQNLNHDAMYWYRQDPGQGLRLIYYSQIVNDFQKGDIAEGYSVSREKKESFPLTVTSAQKNPTAFYLCASSIESPWEASYGYTFGSGTRLTVV.

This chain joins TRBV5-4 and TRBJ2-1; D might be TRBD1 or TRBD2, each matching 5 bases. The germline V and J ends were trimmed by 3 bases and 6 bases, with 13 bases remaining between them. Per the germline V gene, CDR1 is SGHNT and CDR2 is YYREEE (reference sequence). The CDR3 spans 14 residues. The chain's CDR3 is CASSSRDHLNEQFF. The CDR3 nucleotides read TGTGCCAGCAGCTCCCGGGACCATCTCAATGAGCAGTTCTTC. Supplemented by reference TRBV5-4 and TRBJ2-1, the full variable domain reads ETGVTQSPTHLIKTRGQQVTLRCSSQSGHNTVSWYQQALGQGPQFIFQYYREEENGRGNFPPRFSGLQFPNYSSELNVNALELDDSALYLCASSSRDHLNEQFFGPGTRLTVL.

CDR3 loop: CASSNRTVGGLFF. The CDR3 DNA reads as TGTGCCAGCAGTAATAGGACAGTGGGGGGGCTGTTTTTT. The chain uses TRBV27 and TRBJ1-4, with D tentatively TRBD1 (6 bases). Trimming took 5 bases from V and 14 from J, leaving 18 bases between them. Germline V gene sequence: CDR1 MNHEY, CDR2 SMNVEV (reference sequence). This CDR3 has 13 amino acids. Full variable domain (rest looked up from reference TRBV27 and TRBJ1-4): EAQVTQNPRYLITVTGKKLTVTCSQNMNHEYMSWYRQDPGLGLRQIYYSMNVEVTDKGDVPEGYKVSRKEKRNFPLILESPSPNQTSLYFCASSNRTVGGLFFGSGTQLSVL.

The CDR3 nucleotides are TGTGCCAGCAGCTTAGCCGCAGGAAGCCATGAAGCTTTCTTT. Translating it yields CASSLAAGSHEAFF. This sequence joins TRBV7-6 and TRBJ1-1; the D is unclear. Looked up from germline, CDR1 is SGHVS and CDR2 is FNYEAQ. Trimming removed 0 bases from V and 7 bases from J, with 12 bases in between. CDR3 size: 14 residues.

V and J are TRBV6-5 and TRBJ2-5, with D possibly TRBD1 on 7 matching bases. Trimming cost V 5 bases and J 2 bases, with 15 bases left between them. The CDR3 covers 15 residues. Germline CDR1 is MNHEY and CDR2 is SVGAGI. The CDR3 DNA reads TGTGCCAGCAGTCAACAACAGGGGAGGCAAGAGACCCAGTACTTC. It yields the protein CASSQQQGRQETQYF.

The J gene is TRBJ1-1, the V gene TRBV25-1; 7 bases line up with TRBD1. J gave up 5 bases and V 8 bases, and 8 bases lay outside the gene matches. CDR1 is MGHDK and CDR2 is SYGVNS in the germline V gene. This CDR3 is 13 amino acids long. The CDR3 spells CASAETGWTEAFF. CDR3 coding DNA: TGTGCCAGCGCCGAGACAGGGTGGACTGAAGCTTTCTTT.

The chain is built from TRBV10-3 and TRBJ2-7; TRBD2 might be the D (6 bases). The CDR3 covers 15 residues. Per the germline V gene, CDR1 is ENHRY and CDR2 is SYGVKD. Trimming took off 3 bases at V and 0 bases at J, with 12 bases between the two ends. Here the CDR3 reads CAISDEGRSSYEQYF. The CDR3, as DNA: TGTGCCATCAGTGACGAAGGGAGGAGCTCCTACGAGCAGTACTTC.

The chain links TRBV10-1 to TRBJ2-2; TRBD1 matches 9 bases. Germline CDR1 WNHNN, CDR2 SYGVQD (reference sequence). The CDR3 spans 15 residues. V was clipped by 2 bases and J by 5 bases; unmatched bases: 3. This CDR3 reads CASSEAQGATGELFF. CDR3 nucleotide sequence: TGCGCCAGCAGTGAGGCACAGGGGGCGACCGGGGAGCTGTTTTTT.

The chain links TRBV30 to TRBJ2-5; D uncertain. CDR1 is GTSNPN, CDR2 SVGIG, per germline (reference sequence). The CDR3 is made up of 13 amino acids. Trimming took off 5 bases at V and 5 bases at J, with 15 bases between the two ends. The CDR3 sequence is CAWEEDHVETQYF. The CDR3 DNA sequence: TGTGCCTGGGAAGAAGACCACGTTGAGACCCAGTACTTC.

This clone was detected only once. This CDR3 is CASSPQGRTGGNNEQFF. Written as DNA, the CDR3 is TGTGCCAGCAGCCCACAGGGCCGCACTGGGGGTAACAATGAGCAGTTCTTC. The chain links TRBV11-3 to TRBJ2-1; maybe TRBD1 (6 bases). CDR3 length: 17 amino acids. Germline V gives CDR1 SGHNT, CDR2 YENEEA. The V and J ends lost 5 bases and 5 bases respectively, with 22 bases between them.

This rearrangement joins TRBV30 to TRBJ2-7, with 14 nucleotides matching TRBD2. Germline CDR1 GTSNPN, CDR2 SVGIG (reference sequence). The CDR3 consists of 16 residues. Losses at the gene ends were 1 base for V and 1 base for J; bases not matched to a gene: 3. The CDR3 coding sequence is TGTGCCTGGAGTGGAGGGACTAGCGGGAGTTCCTACGAGCAGTACTTC. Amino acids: CAWSGGTSGSSYEQYF. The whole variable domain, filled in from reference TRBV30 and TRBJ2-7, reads SQTIHQWPATLVQPVGSPLSLECTVEGTSNPNLYWYRQAAGRGLQLLFYSVGIGQISSEVPQNLSASRPQDRQFILSSKKLLLSDSGFYLCAWSGGTSGSSYEQYFGPGTRLTVT.